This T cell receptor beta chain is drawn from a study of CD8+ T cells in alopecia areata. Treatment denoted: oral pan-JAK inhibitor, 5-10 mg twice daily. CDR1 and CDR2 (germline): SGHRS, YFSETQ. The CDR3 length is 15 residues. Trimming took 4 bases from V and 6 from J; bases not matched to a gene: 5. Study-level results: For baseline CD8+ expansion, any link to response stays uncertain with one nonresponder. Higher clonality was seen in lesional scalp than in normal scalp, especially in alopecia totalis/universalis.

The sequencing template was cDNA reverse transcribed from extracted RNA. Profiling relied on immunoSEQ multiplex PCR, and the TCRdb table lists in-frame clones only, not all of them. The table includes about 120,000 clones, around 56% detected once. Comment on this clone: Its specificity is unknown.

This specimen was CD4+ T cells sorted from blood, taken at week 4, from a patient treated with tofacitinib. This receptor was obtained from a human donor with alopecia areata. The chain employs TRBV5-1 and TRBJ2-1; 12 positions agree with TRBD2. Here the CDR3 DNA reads TGCGCCAGCAGCCCGACTAGCGGGAGAGCCAATGAGCAGTTCTTC. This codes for CASSPTSGRANEQFF.